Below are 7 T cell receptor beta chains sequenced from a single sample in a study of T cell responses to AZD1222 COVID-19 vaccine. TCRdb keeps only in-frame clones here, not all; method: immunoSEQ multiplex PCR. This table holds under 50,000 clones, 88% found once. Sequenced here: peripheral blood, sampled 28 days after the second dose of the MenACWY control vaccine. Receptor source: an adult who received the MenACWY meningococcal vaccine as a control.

CDR3 region: CAWGGGSQPQHF. The CDR3 region has the DNA TGTGCCTGGGGAGGGGGTTCACAGCCCCAGCATTTT. The chain links TRBV30 to TRBJ1-5; possibly TRBD1 for D (6 bases). Germline V CDR1 and CDR2: GTSNPN, SVGIG (reference sequence). The germline V and J ends were trimmed by 5 bases and 7 bases, with 12 bases remaining between them. This CDR3 is 12 amino acids long.

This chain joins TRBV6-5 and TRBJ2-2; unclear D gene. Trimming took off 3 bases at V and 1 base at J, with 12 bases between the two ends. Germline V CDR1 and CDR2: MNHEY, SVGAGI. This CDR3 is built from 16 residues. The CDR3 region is CASSYGPMLNTGELFF. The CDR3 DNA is TGTGCCAGCAGTTATGGGCCGATGCTGAACACCGGGGAGCTGTTTTTT.

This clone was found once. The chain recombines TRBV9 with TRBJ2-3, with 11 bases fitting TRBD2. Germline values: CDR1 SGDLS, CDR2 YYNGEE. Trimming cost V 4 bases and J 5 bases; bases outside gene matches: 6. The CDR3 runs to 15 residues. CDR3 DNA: TGTGCCAGCAGCACGGGGACTAGCGGAAAAGATACGCAGTATTTT. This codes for CASSTGTSGKDTQYF.

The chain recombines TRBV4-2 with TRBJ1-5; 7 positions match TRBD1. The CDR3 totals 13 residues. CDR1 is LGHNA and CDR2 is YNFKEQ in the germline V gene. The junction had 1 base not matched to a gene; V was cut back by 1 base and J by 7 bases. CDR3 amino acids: CASSQVTGQPQHF. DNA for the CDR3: TGTGCCAGCAGCCAAGTGACAGGGCAGCCCCAGCATTTT.

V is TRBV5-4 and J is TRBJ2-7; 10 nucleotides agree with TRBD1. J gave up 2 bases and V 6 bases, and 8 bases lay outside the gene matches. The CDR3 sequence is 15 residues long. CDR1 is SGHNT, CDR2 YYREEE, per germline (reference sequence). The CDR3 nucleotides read TGTGCCAGCACCGGAACCGGGACAGGGGCCTACGAGCAGTACTTC. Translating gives CASTGTGTGAYEQYF.

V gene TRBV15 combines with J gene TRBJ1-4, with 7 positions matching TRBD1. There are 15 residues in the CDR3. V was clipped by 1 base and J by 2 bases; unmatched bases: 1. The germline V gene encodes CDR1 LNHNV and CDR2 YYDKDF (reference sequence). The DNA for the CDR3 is TGTGCCACCAGCAGAGGAGGGGGCACTAATGAAAAACTGTTTTTT. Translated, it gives CATSRGGGTNEKLFF.

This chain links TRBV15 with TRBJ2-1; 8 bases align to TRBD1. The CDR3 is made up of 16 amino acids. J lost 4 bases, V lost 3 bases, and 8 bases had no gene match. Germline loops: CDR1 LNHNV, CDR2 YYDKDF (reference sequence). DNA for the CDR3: TGTGCCACCAGCAGCCTTGCCGGGACAGGATACAATGAGCAGTTCTTC. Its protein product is CATSSLAGTGYNEQFF.